These 3 T cell receptor beta chains came from one sample sequenced in a study of cytomegalovirus exposure and HLA in healthy donors. The PCR had 60 Vbeta and 13 Jbeta primers. Method: immunoSEQ multiplex PCR; TCRdb's copy keeps in-frame clones and lacks some. The repertoire consists of about 190,000 clones, with 60% to 80% occurring once and the leading ten covering about 1.5%. Sequenced sample: PBMCs. The receptors come from a woman in her late teens or twenties in good health and CMV-seronegative.

The gene calls are TRBV4-1 and TRBJ1-4; no reliable D call. Trimming took 8 bases from V and 0 from J, leaving 13 bases between them. The CDR3 is 15 residues long. Per the germline V gene, CDR1 is MGHRA and CDR2 is YSYEKL. CDR3 nucleotide sequence: TGCGCCAGCGCTACTACCCGCGCAACTAATGAAAAACTGTTTTTT. Amino acid sequence: CASATTRATNEKLFF.

V is TRBV6-5 and J is TRBJ1-1; 7 bases agree with TRBD1. The V gene's germline CDR1 is MNHEY and CDR2 SVGAGI. V lost 4 bases to trimming and J lost 6 bases; unmatched junction nucleotides: 8. This CDR3 has 14 residues. The CDR3 region has the DNA TGTGCCAGCAGTTCAGGACAGGCCTGGGCTGAAGCTTTCTTT. Residues: CASSSGQAWAEAFF.

In DNA, the CDR3 is TGCGCCAGCAGCCCGGGGACTATCTATAGCACAGATACGCAGTATTTT. Protein sequence: CASSPGTIYSTDTQYF. This chain joins TRBV4-1 and TRBJ2-3; 7 bases line up with TRBD2. The CDR3 loop spans 16 amino acids. Looked up from germline, CDR1 is MGHRA and CDR2 is YSYEKL. The V and J ends lost 4 bases and 0 bases, in that order; junction bases with no gene match: 7.